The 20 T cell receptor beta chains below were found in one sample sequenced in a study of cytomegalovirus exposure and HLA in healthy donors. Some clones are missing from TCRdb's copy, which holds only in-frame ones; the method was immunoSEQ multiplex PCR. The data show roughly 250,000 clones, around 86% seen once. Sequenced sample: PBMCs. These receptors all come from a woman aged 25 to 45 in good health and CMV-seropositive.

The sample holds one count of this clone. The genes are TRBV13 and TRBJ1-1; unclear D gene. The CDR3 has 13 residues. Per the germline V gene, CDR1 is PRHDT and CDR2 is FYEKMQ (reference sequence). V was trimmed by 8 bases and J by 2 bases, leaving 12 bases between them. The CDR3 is CASQKRLNTEAFF. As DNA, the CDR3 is TGTGCCAGCCAAAAGAGACTTAACACTGAAGCTTTCTTT.

The CDR3 DNA is TGCACCAGCAGCCAAGCTCCCCCGGGACTAGCTCCCTCCTACGAGCAGTACTTC. Encoded protein: CTSSQAPPGLAPSYEQYF. The chain joins TRBV1 to TRBJ2-7; the table's D call, TRBD2, was not checked against the DNA. TRBV1 is designated a pseudogene. This CDR3 is 18 amino acids long.

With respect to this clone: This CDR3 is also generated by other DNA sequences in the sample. CDR3 region: CASSLLAGQETQYF. For the CDR3, the DNA is TGTGCCAGCAGTTTACTAGCGGGCCAAGAGACCCAGTACTTC. This sequence joins TRBV28 and TRBJ2-5; 8 bases align to TRBD2. CDR3 length: 14 amino acids. V lost 2 bases, J lost 1 base, and 0 bases stayed unmatched. Germline V gene sequence: CDR1 MDHEN, CDR2 SYDVKM.

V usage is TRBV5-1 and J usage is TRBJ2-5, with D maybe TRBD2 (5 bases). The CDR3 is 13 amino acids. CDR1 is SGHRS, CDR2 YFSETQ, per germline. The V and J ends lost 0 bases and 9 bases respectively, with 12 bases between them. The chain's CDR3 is CASSLEGPGAQYF. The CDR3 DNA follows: TGCGCCAGCAGCTTGGAAGGACCCGGGGCCCAGTACTTC.

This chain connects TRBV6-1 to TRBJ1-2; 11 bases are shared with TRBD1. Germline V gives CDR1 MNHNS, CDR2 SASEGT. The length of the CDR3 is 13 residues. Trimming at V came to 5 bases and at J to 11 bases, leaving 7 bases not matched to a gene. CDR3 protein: CASSPAGTGGYTF. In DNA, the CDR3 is TGTGCCAGCAGTCCGGCCGGGACAGGGGGTTACACCTTC.

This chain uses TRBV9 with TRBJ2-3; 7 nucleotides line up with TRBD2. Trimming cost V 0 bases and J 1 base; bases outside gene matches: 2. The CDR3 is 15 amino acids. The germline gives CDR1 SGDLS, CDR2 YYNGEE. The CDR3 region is CASSVVAGGTDTQYF. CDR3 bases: TGTGCCAGCAGCGTAGTTGCGGGAGGCACAGATACGCAGTATTTT.

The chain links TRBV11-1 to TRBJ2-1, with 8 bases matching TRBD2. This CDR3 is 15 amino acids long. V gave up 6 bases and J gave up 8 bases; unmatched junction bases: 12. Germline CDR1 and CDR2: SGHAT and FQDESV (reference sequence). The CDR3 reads CASSSDSGSGDEQFF. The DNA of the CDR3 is TGTGCCAGCAGTTCAGACAGCGGGAGTGGGGATGAGCAGTTCTTC.

The CDR3 DNA is TGTGCCAGCAGCGAGGGACAGGGCGGGCAGTACTTC. It codes for CASSEGQGGQYF. The chain joins TRBV5-4 to TRBJ2-7, with 9 bases aligning to TRBD1. The CDR3 extends over 12 amino acids. From germline, CDR1 is SGHNT and CDR2 YYREEE (reference sequence). V trimming: 4 bases; J trimming: 9 bases; junction bases outside the gene matches: 5. Using reference TRBV5-4 and TRBJ2-7 for the parts outside the CDR3, the full variable domain is ETGVTQSPTHLIKTRGQQVTLRCSSQSGHNTVSWYQQALGQGPQFIFQYYREEENGRGNFPPRFSGLQFPNYSSELNVNALELDDSALYLCASSEGQGGQYFGPGTRLTVT.

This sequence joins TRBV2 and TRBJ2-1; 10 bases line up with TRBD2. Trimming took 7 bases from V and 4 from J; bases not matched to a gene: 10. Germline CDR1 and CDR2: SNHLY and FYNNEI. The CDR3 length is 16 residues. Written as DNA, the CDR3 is TGTGCCAGCAAGTGGGCTAGCGGGAGAGTGTACAATGAGCAGTTCTTC. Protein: CASKWASGRVYNEQFF.

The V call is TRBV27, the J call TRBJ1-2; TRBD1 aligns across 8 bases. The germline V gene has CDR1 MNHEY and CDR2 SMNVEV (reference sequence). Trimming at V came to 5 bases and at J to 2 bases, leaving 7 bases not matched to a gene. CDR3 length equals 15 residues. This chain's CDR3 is CASSRTGLGNYGYTF. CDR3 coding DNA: TGTGCCAGCAGTCGGACAGGGCTAGGCAACTATGGCTACACCTTC.

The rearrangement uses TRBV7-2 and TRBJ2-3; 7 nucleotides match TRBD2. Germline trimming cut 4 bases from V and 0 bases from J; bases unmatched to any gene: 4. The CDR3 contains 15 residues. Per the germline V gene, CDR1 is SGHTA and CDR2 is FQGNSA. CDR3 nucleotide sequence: TGTGCCAGCAGCTCAGCGGGACTTAGCACAGATACGCAGTATTTT. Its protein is CASSSAGLSTDTQYF.

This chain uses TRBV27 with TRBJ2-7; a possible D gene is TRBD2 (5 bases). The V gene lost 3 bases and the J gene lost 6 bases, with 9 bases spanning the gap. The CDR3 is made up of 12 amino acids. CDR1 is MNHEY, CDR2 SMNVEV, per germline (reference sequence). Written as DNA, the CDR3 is TGTGCCAGCAGTTTGCCCGCGGGCGAGCAGTACTTC. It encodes CASSLPAGEQYF.

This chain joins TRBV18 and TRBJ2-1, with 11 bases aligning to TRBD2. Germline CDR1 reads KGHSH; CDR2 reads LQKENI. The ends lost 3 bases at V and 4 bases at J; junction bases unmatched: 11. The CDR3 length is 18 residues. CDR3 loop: CASSPSLAGVGSYNEQFF. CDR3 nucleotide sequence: TGTGCCAGCTCACCTTCACTAGCGGGAGTGGGGTCATACAATGAGCAGTTCTTC. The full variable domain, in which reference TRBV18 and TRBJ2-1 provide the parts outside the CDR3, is NAGVMQNPRHLVRRRGQEARLRCSPMKGHSHVYWYRQLPEEGLKFMVYLQKENIIDESGMPKERFSAEFPKEGPSILRIQQVVRGDSAAYFCASSPSLAGVGSYNEQFFGPGTRLTVL.

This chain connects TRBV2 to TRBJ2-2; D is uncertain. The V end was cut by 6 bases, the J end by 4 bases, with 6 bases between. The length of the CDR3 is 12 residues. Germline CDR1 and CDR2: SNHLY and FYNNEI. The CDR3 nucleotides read TGTGCCAGCAGGCGCCTCACCGGGGAGCTGTTTTTT. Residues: CASRRLTGELFF. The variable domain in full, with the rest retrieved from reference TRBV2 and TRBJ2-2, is EPEVTQTPSHQVTQMGQEVILRCVPISNHLYFYWYRQILGQKVEFLVSFYNNEISEKSEIFDDQFSVERPDGSNFTLKIRSTKLEDSAMYFCASRRLTGELFFGEGSRLTVL.

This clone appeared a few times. CDR3 bases: TGTGCCAGCAGCGTAGGACTAGCGGTCGATACGCAGTATTTT. Translation gives CASSVGLAVDTQYF. This chain joins TRBV9 and TRBJ2-3; TRBD2 matches at 9 bases. The CDR3 runs to 14 residues. Trimming cost V 0 bases and J 6 bases; bases outside gene matches: 2. Germline assignment: CDR1 SGDLS and CDR2 YYNGEE.

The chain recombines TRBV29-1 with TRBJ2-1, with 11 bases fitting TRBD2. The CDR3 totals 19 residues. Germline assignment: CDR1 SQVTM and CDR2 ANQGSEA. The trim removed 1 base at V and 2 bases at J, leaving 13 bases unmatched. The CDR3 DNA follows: TGCAGCGTTGAAGGAAGCCGTTGGGGTAGCGGGAGGGCCTACAATGAGCAGTTCTTC. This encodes CSVEGSRWGSGRAYNEQFF.

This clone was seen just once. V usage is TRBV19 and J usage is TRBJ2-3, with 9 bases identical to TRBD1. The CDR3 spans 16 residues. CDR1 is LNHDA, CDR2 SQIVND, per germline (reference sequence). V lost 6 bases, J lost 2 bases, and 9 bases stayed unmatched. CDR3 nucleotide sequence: TGTGCCAGTAGAAGGTTGGACAGGGGACCCACAGATACGCAGTATTTT. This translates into CASRRLDRGPTDTQYF.

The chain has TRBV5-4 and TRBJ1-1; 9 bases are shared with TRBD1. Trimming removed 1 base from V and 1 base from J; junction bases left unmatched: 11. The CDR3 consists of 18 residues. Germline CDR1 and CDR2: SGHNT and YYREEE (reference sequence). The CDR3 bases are TGTGCCAGCAGCTTGCCCCCGGGACAGGGTTTTGGGAACACTGAAGCTTTCTTT. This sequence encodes CASSLPPGQGFGNTEAFF.

The CDR3 is CASSLYQGRGSTEAFF. CDR3 bases: TGTGCCAGCAGTTTATATCAGGGGAGGGGTAGCACTGAAGCTTTCTTT. The chain is built from TRBV28 and TRBJ1-1; weak D call: TRBD1 (6 bases). The length of the CDR3 is 16 residues. V gave up 1 base and J gave up 4 bases, with 16 bases separating them. Per the germline V gene, CDR1 is MDHEN and CDR2 is SYDVKM.

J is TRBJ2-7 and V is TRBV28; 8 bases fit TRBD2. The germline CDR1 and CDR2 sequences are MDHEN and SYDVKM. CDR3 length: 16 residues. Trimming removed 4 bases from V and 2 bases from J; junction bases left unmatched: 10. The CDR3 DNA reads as TGTGCCAGCAGTTCGGGGGGGGGACACATAACCTACGAGCAGTACTTC. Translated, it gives CASSSGGGHITYEQYF.